This entry lists 10 T cell receptor beta chains sequenced from one sample in a study of blood T cell repertoires in COVID-19. The assay was immunoSEQ multiplex PCR, and TCRdb's table has in-frame clones only and misses some. In the table there are 170,000 or so clones, roughly 87% of which are singletons. Input material: peripheral blood. The origin of the receptors is a woman aged 70-85 years with COVID-19, enrolled during active disease.

This clone was counted a few times. V usage is TRBV7-9 and J usage is TRBJ1-1, with 10 bases that match TRBD1. The V gene's germline CDR1 is SEHNR and CDR2 FQNEAQ (reference sequence). This CDR3 has 15 residues. With V trimmed by 4 bases and J by 4 bases, 6 bases remained unmatched. The CDR3 region is CASSWGTGVGTEAFF. The DNA of the CDR3 is TGTGCCAGCAGCTGGGGGACAGGGGTCGGCACTGAAGCTTTCTTT.

The rearrangement joins TRBV7-2 to TRBJ2-7, with TRBD2 matching over 7 bases. CDR1 SGHTA and CDR2 FQGNSA come from the germline V gene. This CDR3 region has 15 residues. V trimming: 5 bases; J trimming: 6 bases; junction bases outside the gene matches: 13. This chain's CDR3 is CASSQAAGVWSEQYF. The CDR3 coding sequence is TGTGCCAGCAGCCAGGCCGCGGGAGTATGGAGCGAGCAGTACTTC.

CDR3 DNA sequence: TGTGCCACCAGTCTCGGTCGAACCACCGGGGAGCTGTTTTTT. Translating gives CATSLGRTTGELFF. The chain has TRBV24-1 and TRBJ2-2; D uncertain. V was cut by 6 bases and J by 4 bases, with 11 bases left in between. The germline V gene has CDR1 KGHDR and CDR2 SFDVKD. The CDR3 loop spans 14 amino acids.

This clone was picked up one time. The J gene is TRBJ1-3, the V gene TRBV19; D call uncertain. The length of the CDR3 is 18 residues. Looked up from germline, CDR1 is LNHDA and CDR2 is SQIVND (reference sequence). The germline V and J ends were trimmed by 2 bases and 0 bases, with 17 bases remaining between them. The CDR3 here is CASSIPLREPISGNTIYF. CDR3 in DNA: TGTGCCAGTAGTATACCCTTACGGGAACCAATCTCTGGAAACACCATATATTTT.

The rearrangement joins TRBV28 to TRBJ1-4, with TRBD1 identical over 7 bases. V was clipped by 6 bases and J by 8 bases; unmatched bases: 12. Germline loops: CDR1 MDHEN, CDR2 SYDVKM. The CDR3 contains 15 residues. DNA for the CDR3: TGTGCCAGCAGACCCAGACAGGGTTGGGGGGAAAAACTGTTTTTT. Translated, it gives CASRPRQGWGEKLFF.

The rearrangement joins TRBV19 to TRBJ2-7; 10 bases agree with TRBD1. The CDR3 totals 15 residues. Germline loops: CDR1 LNHDA, CDR2 SQIVND (reference sequence). With 3 bases clipped from V and 2 bases from J, the junction kept 4 bases outside the gene matches. The CDR3 spells CASSITGTGAYEQYF. The CDR3 region has the DNA TGTGCCAGTAGTATCACCGGGACAGGGGCCTACGAGCAGTACTTC. The whole variable domain, remainder taken from reference TRBV19 and TRBJ2-7, is DGGITQSPKYLFRKEGQNVTLSCEQNLNHDAMYWYRQDPGQGLRLIYYSQIVNDFQKGDIAEGYSVSREKKESFPLTVTSAQKNPTAFYLCASSITGTGAYEQYFGPGTRLTVT.

The chain employs TRBV6-4 and TRBJ2-3; TRBD2 aligns across 11 bases. CDR3 length: 16 amino acids. Germline V gives CDR1 MRHNA, CDR2 SNTAGT. With 5 bases clipped from V and 5 bases from J, the junction kept 9 bases outside the gene matches. Here the CDR3 DNA reads TGTGCCAGCAGTCCCAAACTAGCGGGAGAAAGAGATACGCAGTATTTT. Protein product: CASSPKLAGERDTQYF.

V and J are TRBV7-2 and TRBJ2-3; D ambiguous. The CDR3 covers 17 residues. Germline V gives CDR1 SGHTA, CDR2 FQGNSA. V shed 1 base and J shed 0 bases, with 14 bases lying between them. DNA of the CDR3: TGTGCCAGCAGCTTAGGTATTACAGATCCTAGCACAGATACGCAGTATTTT. Protein sequence: CASSLGITDPSTDTQYF.

This chain links TRBV20-1 with TRBJ2-7; no clear D. With 3 bases removed from V and 6 bases from J, the gap between germline ends came to 9 bases. The V gene's germline CDR1 is DFQATT and CDR2 SNEGSKA (reference sequence). CDR3 length equals 11 residues. In DNA, the CDR3 is TGCAGTGCTAGTCGAGCTTTCGAGCAGTACTTC. Translated, it gives CSASRAFEQYF.

This chain joins TRBV19 and TRBJ1-1; 11 positions match TRBD1. The ends lost 3 bases at V and 5 bases at J; junction bases unmatched: 8. There are 16 residues in the CDR3. Germline-derived CDR1 and CDR2 are LNHDA and SQIVND (reference sequence). CDR3 coding DNA: TGTGCCAGTAGTATCTTGGACAGGGGGCGACTTACTGAAGCTTTCTTT. Translation gives CASSILDRGRLTEAFF. Drawing the rest from reference TRBV19 and TRBJ1-1, the complete variable domain is DGGITQSPKYLFRKEGQNVTLSCEQNLNHDAMYWYRQDPGQGLRLIYYSQIVNDFQKGDIAEGYSVSREKKESFPLTVTSAQKNPTAFYLCASSILDRGRLTEAFFGQGTRLTVV.